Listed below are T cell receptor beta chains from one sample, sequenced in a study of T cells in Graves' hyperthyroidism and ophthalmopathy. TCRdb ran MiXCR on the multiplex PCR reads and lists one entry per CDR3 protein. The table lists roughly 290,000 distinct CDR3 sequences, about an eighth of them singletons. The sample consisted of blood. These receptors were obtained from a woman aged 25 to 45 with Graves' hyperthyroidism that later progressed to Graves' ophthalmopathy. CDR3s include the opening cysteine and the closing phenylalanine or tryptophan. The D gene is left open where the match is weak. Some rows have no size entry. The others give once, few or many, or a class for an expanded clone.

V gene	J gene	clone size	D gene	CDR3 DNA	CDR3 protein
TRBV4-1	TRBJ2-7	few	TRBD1	TGCGCCAGCAGCCAAGATCCCACCGGGACAGGGGGTTTCGAGCAGTACTTC	CASSQDPTGTGGFEQYF
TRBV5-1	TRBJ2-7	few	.	TGCGCCAGCAAAGACCCCCCCGTCTACGGGCAGTACTTC	CASKDPPVYGQYF
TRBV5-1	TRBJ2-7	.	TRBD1	TGCGCCAGCAGCGGGCTAGCCGGACAGGGCCAGCACGAGCAGTACTTC	CASSGLAGQGQHEQYF
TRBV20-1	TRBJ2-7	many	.	TGCAGTGCCAGCCGGGACTTAACCTACGAGCAGTACTTC	CSASRDLTYEQYF
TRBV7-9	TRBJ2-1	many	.	TGTGCCACAACTACAGGTCGACAACACAATGAGCAGTTCTTC	CATTTGRQHNEQFF
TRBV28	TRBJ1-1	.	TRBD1	TGTGCCAGCAGTCCATGGACAGGGGAGACTGAAGCTTTCTTT	CASSPWTGETEAFF
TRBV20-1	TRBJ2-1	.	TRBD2	TGCAGTGCCCCGAGGACTAGCGGGAGAGAGGAGCAGTTCTTC	CSAPRTSGREEQFF
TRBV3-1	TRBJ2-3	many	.	TGTGCCAGCAGCCAAGATGGAGAACGGACAGATACGCAGTATTTT	CASSQDGERTDTQYF
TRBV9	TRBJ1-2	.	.	TGTGCCAGCAGCGCGGAGACAGTACCCGTTGGCTACACCTTC	CASSAETVPVGYTF
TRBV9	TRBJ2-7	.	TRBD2	TGTGCCAGCAGCGTGGGGACTACCCCCTACGAGCAGTACTTC	CASSVGTTPYEQYF
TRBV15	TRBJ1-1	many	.	TGTGCCACCAGCAGGATTTCCGGGACCATGGCTTTCTTT	CATSRISGTMAFF
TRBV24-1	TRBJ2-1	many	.	TGTGCCACAGCATTAGACAGCTCCTACAATGAGCAGTTCTTC	CATALDSSYNEQFF
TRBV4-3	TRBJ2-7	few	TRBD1	TGCGCCAGCAGCCTTAACCCAGGGGGCAGCTCCTACGAGCAGTACTTC	CASSLNPGGSSYEQYF
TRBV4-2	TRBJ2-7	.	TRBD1	TGTGCCAGCAGCCAAGATTGGACAGGGGGCCGTGAGCAGTACTTC	CASSQDWTGGREQYF
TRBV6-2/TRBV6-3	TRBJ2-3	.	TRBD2	TGTGCCAGCAGTTACTCAACTAGCGGGGGGTCAGATACGCAGTATTTT	CASSYSTSGGSDTQYF
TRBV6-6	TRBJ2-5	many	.	TGTGCCAGCAGTTACTCCCCGAGGGAGACCCAGTACTTC	CASSYSPRETQYF
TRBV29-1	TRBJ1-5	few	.	TGCAGCGCTAGACGTCTCCAGCCCCAGCATTTT	CSARRLQPQHF
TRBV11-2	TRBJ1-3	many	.	TGTGCCAGCAGCTCTCAAATAAACCGCGAGGGGATATATTTT	CASSSQINREGIYF
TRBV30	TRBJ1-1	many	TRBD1	TGTGCCTGGACCGGACAGGGCACTGAAGCTTTCTTT	CAWTGQGTEAFF
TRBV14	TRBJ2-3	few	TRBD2	TGTGCCAGCAGCCCGGGACTAGCGGGACCTTTCACCCGCACAGATACGCAGTATTTT	CASSPGLAGPFTRTDTQYF
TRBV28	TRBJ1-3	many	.	TGTGCCAGCAGTTCCTTAGGGGTCCCTTCTGGAAACACCATATATTTT	CASSSLGVPSGNTIYF
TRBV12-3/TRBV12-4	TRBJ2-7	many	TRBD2	TGTGCCAGCAGTTTCCTAGCGGGAGGGCCTGGCGAGCAGTACTTC	CASSFLAGGPGEQYF
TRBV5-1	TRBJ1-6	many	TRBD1	TGCGCCAGCAGCTTGGATACGTGGGACAGGAGGATATTAAATTCACCCCTCCACTTT	CASSLDTWDRRILNSPLHF
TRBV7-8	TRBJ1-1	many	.	TGTGCCAGCAGCGTCACTAGGAACACTGAAGCTTTCTTT	CASSVTRNTEAFF
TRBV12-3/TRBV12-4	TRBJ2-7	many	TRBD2	TGTGCCAGCACCTGGACTAGCGGGGAATACGAGCAGTACTTC	CASTWTSGEYEQYF
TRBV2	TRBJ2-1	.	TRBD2	TGTGTCAGCAGTGAAGCGCTTCGTGGGGCGGGAGGGTACAATGAGCAGTTCTTC	CVSSEALRGAGGYNEQFF
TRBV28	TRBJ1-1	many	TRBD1	TGTGCCAGCAGTTTAGGACAGGTGGGCTTACTGGCTTTCTTT	CASSLGQVGLLAFF
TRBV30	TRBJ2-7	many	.	TGTGCCTGGAGACCAACTACCTACGAGCAGTACTTC	CAWRPTTYEQYF
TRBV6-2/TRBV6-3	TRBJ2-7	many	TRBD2	TGTGCCAGCATCTCCCTAGCGGGAGTAAACGAGCAGTACTTC	CASISLAGVNEQYF
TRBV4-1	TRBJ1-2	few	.	TGCGCCAGCAGCTCCGACAACTGGTATGGCTACACCTTC	CASSSDNWYGYTF